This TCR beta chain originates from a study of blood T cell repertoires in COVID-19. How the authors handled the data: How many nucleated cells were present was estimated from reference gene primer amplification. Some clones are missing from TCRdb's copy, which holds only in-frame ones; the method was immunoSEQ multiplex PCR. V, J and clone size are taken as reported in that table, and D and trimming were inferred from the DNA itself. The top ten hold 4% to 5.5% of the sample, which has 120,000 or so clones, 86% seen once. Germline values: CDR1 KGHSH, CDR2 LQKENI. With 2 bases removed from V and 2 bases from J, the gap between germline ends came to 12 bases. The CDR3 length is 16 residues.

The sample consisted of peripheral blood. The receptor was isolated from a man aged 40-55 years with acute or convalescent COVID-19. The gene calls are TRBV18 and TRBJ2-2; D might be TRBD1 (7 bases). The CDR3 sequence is CASSPIQGGNTGELFF. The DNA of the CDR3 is TGTGCCAGCTCACCAATTCAGGGGGGAAACACCGGGGAGCTGTTTTTT.